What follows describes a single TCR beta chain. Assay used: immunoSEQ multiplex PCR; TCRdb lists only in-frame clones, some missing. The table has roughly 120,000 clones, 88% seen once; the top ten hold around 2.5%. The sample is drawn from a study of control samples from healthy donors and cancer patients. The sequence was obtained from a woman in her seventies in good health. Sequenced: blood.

CDR3 nucleotide sequence: TGCGCCAGCAGCTTGCAGGGGGCTGGGACAGGGGGGACCCAGTACTTC. Translated, it gives CASSLQGAGTGGTQYF. The V and J genes are TRBV5-1 and TRBJ2-5, with TRBD1 identical over 11 bases. The CDR3 runs to 16 residues. The trim removed 1 base at V and 7 bases at J, leaving 9 bases unmatched. CDR1 and CDR2 (germline): SGHRS, YFSETQ. The full variable domain, its missing parts supplied by reference TRBV5-1 and TRBJ2-5, is KAGVTQTPRYLIKTRGQQVTLSCSPISGHRSVSWYQQTPGQGLQFLFEYFSETQRNKGNFPGRFSGRQFSNSRSEMNVSTLELGDSALYLCASSLQGAGTGGTQYFGPGTRLLVL.